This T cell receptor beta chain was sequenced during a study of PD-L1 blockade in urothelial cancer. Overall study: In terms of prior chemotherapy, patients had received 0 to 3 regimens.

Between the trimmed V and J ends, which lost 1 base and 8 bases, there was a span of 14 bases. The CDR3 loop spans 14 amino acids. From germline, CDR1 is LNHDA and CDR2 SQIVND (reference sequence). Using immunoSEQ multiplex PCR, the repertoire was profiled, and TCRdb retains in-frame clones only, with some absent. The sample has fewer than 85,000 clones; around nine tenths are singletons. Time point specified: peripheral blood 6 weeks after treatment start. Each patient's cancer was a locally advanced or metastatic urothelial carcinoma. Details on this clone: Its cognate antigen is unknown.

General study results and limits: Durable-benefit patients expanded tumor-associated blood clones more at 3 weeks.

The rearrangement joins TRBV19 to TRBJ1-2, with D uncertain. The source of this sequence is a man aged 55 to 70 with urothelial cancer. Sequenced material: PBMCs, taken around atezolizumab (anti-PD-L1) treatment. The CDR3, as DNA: TGTGCCAGTAGTATAGCCCCAGGAGGCGAGGGCTACACCTTC. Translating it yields CASSIAPGGEGYTF.